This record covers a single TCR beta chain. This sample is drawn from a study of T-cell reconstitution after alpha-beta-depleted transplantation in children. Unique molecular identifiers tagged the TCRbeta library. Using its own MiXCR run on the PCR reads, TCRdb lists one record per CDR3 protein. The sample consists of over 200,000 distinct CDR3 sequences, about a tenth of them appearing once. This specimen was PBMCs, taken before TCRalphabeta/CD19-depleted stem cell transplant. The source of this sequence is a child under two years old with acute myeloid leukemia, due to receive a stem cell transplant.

The CDR3 loop reads CASMSTGGYGYTF. The CDR3 DNA sequence: TGTGCCAGCATGTCGACAGGGGGCTATGGCTACACCTTC. This chain joins TRBV3-1 and TRBJ1-2; 9 positions match TRBD1. Germline CDR1 LGHDT, CDR2 YNNKEL (reference sequence). The CDR3 contains 13 residues. The V segment lost 7 bases and the J segment 4 bases; nucleotides outside the gene matches: 4.